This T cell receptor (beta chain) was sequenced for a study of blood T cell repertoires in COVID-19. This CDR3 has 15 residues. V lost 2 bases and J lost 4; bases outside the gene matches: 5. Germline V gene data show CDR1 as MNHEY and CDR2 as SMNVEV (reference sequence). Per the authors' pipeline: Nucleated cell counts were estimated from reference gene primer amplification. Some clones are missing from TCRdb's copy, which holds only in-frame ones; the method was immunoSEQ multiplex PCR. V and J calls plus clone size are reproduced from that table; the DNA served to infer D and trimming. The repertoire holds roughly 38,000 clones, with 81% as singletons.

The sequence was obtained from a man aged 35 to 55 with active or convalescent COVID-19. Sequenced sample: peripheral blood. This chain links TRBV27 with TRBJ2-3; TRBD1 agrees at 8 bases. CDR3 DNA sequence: TGTGCCAGCAGTTTAAGGGACAGGCAACCAGATACGCAGTATTTT. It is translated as CASSLRDRQPDTQYF.